This entry is about one T cell receptor (beta chain). The V gene's germline CDR1 is SEHNR and CDR2 FQNEAQ (reference sequence). The CDR3 runs to 19 residues. With 1 base clipped from V and 5 bases from J, the junction kept 18 bases outside the gene matches. Clones were read by immunoSEQ multiplex PCR, and TCRdb kept only the in-frame ones, dropping some. The sample comprises about 170,000 clones, more than 85% of which are singletons, and 2% to 2.5% rests with the top ten. The sample comes from a study of control samples from healthy donors and cancer patients. The receptor was isolated from a woman aged 40 to 50 in good health. Sequencing was carried out using blood. The chain recombines TRBV7-9 with TRBJ2-5; 8 bases agree with TRBD2. The CDR3 nucleotides are TGTGCCAGCAGCTTAGAGGGGCTTGGCGGGGGGCTCCTCAGGGAGACCCAGTACTTC. Translating gives CASSLEGLGGGLLRETQYF.